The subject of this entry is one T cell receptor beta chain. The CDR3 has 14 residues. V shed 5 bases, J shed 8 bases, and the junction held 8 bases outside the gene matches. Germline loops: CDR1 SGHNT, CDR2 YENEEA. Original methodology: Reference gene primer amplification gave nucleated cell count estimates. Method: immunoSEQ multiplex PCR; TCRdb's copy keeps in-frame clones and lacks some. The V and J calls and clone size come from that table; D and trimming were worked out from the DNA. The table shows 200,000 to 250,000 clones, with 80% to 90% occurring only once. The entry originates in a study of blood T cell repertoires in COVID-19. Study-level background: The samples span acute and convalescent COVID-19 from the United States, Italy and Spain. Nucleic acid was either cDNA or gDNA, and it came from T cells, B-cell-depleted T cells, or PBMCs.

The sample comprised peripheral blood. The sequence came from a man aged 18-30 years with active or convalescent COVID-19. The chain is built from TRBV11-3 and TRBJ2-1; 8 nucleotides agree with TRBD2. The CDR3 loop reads CASSLAGREDEQFF. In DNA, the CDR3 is TGTGCCAGCAGCCTGGCCGGGCGGGAGGATGAGCAGTTCTTC. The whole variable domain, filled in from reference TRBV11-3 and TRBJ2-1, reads EAGVVQSPRYKIIEKKQPVAFWCNPISGHNTLYWYLQNLGQGPELLIRYENEEAVDDSQLPKDRFSAERLKGVDSTLKIQPAELGDSAVYLCASSLAGREDEQFFGPGTRLTVL.